This T cell receptor beta chain was observed in a study of cytomegalovirus exposure and HLA in healthy donors. Assay: immunoSEQ multiplex PCR; the TCRdb copy retains only in-frame clones and omits some. The profile shows some 250,000 clones, around 90% of them singletons. V was cut by 8 bases and J by 3 bases, with 11 bases left in between. The germline gives CDR1 MNHEY, CDR2 SVGAGI. There are 13 residues in the CDR3. This receptor was identified in a young woman in good health and CMV-seronegative. The sequenced sample consisted of PBMCs. The V call is TRBV6-5, the J call TRBJ1-5, with no clear D. CDR3 residues: CASQVEVNQPQHF. The CDR3 bases are TGTGCCAGCCAAGTTGAGGTCAATCAGCCCCAGCATTTT.